These T cell receptor beta chains were read from a single sample in a study of CD8+ T cells in alopecia areata. Sequencing was performed with immunoSEQ multiplex PCR; in TCRdb, only in-frame clones are kept and a portion is missing. The repertoire has around 140,000 clones, roughly 50% of them found once; the top ten carry around 7%. The sample consisted of CD4+ T cells sorted from blood. These TCRs come from a human donor with alopecia areata. The CDR3 runs from the conserved cysteine through the conserved F or W. Rows give clone size only sometimes, using once, few, many, or a class for an expanded clone.

- TRBJ2-7 TRBV29-1 CSVELGGREYEQYF
- TRBJ2-7 TRBV27 CASGRTSASSYEQYF
- TRBJ2-7 TRBV29-1 CSATTSSYEQYF
few TRBJ1-2 TRBV28 CASTTLDIPSGYTF
- TRBJ2-1 TRBV27 CATGTSGRDEQFF
- TRBJ1-5 TRBV5-1 CASSPDRGDQPQHF
- TRBJ1-2 TRBV11-2 CASSPMSYYGYTF
few TRBJ2-7 TRBV30 CACQTPGAGAFGEQYF
few TRBJ1-1 TRBV29-1 CSAEQGNTEAFF
- TRBJ2-3 TRBV5-1 CASSTLTSGRPDTQYF
- TRBJ1-5 TRBV4-1 CASSLQADQPQHF
- TRBJ2-7 TRBV19 CASSPYVTAAYEQYF
once TRBJ2-2 TRBV29-1 CSVAAWSGELFF
- TRBJ2-7 TRBV7-2 CASSFIPGTTYEQYF
- TRBJ2-2 TRBV5-1 CASSLDSAPGELFF
- TRBJ1-5 TRBV7-9 CASSFRQLDQPQHF
- TRBJ2-3 TRBV4-1 CASRGPSGRAVTDTQYF
- TRBJ1-2 TRBV2 CASSYHRDSDRSNYGYTF
- TRBJ2-5 TRBV29-1 CSVDGQGASETQYF
- TRBJ1-2 TRBV28 CASQNYGYTF
- TRBJ1-2 TRBV28 CASGRFYGYTF
- TRBJ1-2 TRBV29-1 CSVVWGQGKGYTF
- TRBJ1-1 TRBV19 CASSTNRRATEAFF
few TRBJ1-1 TRBV5-1 CASRLDIMNTEAFF
- TRBJ2-2 TRBV5-1 CASSLDELRTGELFF